Given below is one T cell receptor beta chain in context. Its antigen is not known. Blood sampling was done at baseline, cycle 4 day 1, and cycle 7 day 1. This record belongs to a study of OX40 agonist ivuxolimab in advanced cancers. General observations from the study: In CD8+ T cells, expanded clones were on average more numerous than in CD4+. Not determined was the antigen specificity of the expanded peripheral T cells.

Clones were read by immunoSEQ multiplex PCR, and TCRdb kept only the in-frame ones, dropping some. This sample has 25,000 to 40,000 clones; just under 90% occur once, and the top ten carry more than 30%. The germline V gene has CDR1 MNHEY and CDR2 SMNVEV (reference sequence). The V segment lost 2 bases and the J segment 8 bases; nucleotides outside the gene matches: 3. The CDR3 is made up of 13 amino acids. The chain links TRBV27 to TRBJ2-1; 7 nucleotides agree with TRBD2. The sample in question was CD4+ or CD8+ T cells sorted from blood, obtained in a trial of the OX40 agonist ivuxolimab. This receptor was obtained from an adult with an advanced solid tumor such as melanoma, head and neck, liver or kidney cancer. The CDR3 spells CASSLNRGDEQFF. CDR3 coding DNA: TGTGCCAGCAGTTTAAATCGGGGGGATGAGCAGTTCTTC.